The 11 T cell receptor beta chains presented below share a single source sample, sequenced in a study of shared clonotypes between healthy human individuals. Naive CD8 cells lacked CD45RO and underwent positive selection for CCR7, leaving out terminally differentiated effector memory CD45RA+ cells. Clones were read by immunoSEQ multiplex PCR, and TCRdb kept only the in-frame ones, dropping some. The sample consists of millions of clones, just over 90% of them appearing once. The specimen sequenced was naive CD8+ T cells from PBMCs. The receptor source for this set is a man aged 18 to 35 in good health. Some clones in this sample may be carry-over from other donors' samples.

The rearrangement uses TRBV5-6 and TRBJ2-1, with 8 positions matching TRBD2. CDR3 length equals 15 residues. Germline V gene lookup returns CDR1 SGHDT and CDR2 YYEEEE. Trimming took 2 bases from V and 7 from J; bases not matched to a gene: 8. CDR3 amino acids: CASSFTGGPGNEQFF. CDR3 nucleotides: TGTGCCAGCAGCTTTACGGGAGGGCCGGGGAATGAGCAGTTCTTC. Drawing the rest from reference TRBV5-6 and TRBJ2-1, the complete variable domain is DAGVTQSPTHLIKTRGQQVTLRCSPKSGHDTVSWYQQALGQGPQFIFQYYEEEERQRGNFPDRFSGHQFPNYSSELNVNALLLGDSALYLCASSFTGGPGNEQFFGPGTRLTVL.

This clone showed up just a few times. The V gene is TRBV30, the J gene TRBJ1-4, with D maybe TRBD1 (5 bases). The germline V gene has CDR1 GTSNPN and CDR2 SVGIG (reference sequence). V gave up 4 bases and J gave up 5 bases, with 11 bases separating them. The CDR3 contains 13 residues. Here the CDR3 reads CAWNARANEKLFF. The DNA of the CDR3 is TGTGCCTGGAATGCCAGGGCCAATGAAAAACTGTTTTTT. Full variable domain (missing parts from reference TRBV30 and TRBJ1-4): SQTIHQWPATLVQPVGSPLSLECTVEGTSNPNLYWYRQAAGRGLQLLFYSVGIGQISSEVPQNLSASRPQDRQFILSSKKLLLSDSGFYLCAWNARANEKLFFGSGTQLSVL.

The chain joins TRBV6-6 to TRBJ1-4; TRBD1 might be the D (5 bases). The CDR3 contains 14 residues. Germline lookup yields CDR1 MNHNY and CDR2 SVGAGI (reference sequence). V was trimmed by 7 bases and J by 0 bases, leaving 9 bases between them. The CDR3 DNA is TGTGCCAGCACCCAGGGTGCAACTAATGAAAAACTGTTTTTT. It translates to CASTQGATNEKLFF.

The chain carries TRBV5-6 and TRBJ2-7; 13 nucleotides line up with TRBD2. V lost 2 bases to trimming and J lost 0 bases; unmatched junction nucleotides: 8. Per germline, CDR1 SGHDT and CDR2 YYEEEE. This CDR3 is built from 18 residues. The CDR3 region has the DNA TGTGCCAGCAGCTTCGGACTAGCGGGGGACCGCAGCTCCTACGAGCAGTACTTC. Translating gives CASSFGLAGDRSSYEQYF.

The chain carries TRBV27 and TRBJ2-7; TRBD2 is a possible D gene (6 bases). The germline V and J ends were trimmed by 1 base and 5 bases, with 15 bases remaining between them. Germline CDR1 is MNHEY and CDR2 is SMNVEV (reference sequence). CDR3 length equals 15 residues. CDR3 DNA: TGTGCCAGCAGTTTATGGGTCGGGAGTGCCCACGAGCAGTACTTC. Its protein product is CASSLWVGSAHEQYF.

The chain employs TRBV6-1 and TRBJ1-5, with 7 positions matching TRBD1. The J segment lost 6 bases and the V segment lost 0 bases, leaving 8 bases of the junction unmatched. CDR1 is MNHNS and CDR2 is SASEGT in the germline V gene. This CDR3 comprises 16 residues. CDR3 sequence (DNA): TGTGCCAGCAGTGAAGCGCTTGGCAGGGGGAGTCAGCCCCAGCATTTT. Residues: CASSEALGRGSQPQHF.

J is TRBJ2-7 and V is TRBV7-9; D gene ambiguous. There are 11 residues in the CDR3. CDR1 and CDR2 (germline): SEHNR, FQNEAQ (reference sequence). V was pared by 5 bases and J by 5 bases, with 7 bases between. DNA for the CDR3: TGTGCCAGCAGCCACTTGGACGAGCAGTACTTC. Translation gives CASSHLDEQYF.

This chain joins TRBV15 and TRBJ1-2; perhaps TRBD1 as D (6 bases). The V end lost 6 bases, the J end lost 2 bases, and 7 bases lay between the germline ends. The CDR3 is 12 residues long. CDR1 is LNHNV and CDR2 is YYDKDF in the germline V gene (reference sequence). The CDR3 is CATRDSNYGYTF. The CDR3, as DNA: TGTGCCACCAGGGACAGCAACTATGGCTACACCTTC.

The genes are TRBV27 and TRBJ1-5, with TRBD1 matching over 7 bases. This CDR3 contains 16 residues. Germline V gene lookup returns CDR1 MNHEY and CDR2 SMNVEV (reference sequence). J lost 2 bases, V lost 6 bases, and 10 bases had no gene match. The CDR3: CASSPQGVSGNQPQHF. The DNA of the CDR3 is TGTGCCAGCAGCCCCCAGGGGGTAAGCGGCAATCAGCCCCAGCATTTT.

The chain links TRBV5-8 to TRBJ2-7, with 12 bases identical to TRBD1. J gave up 6 bases and V 4 bases, and 14 bases lay outside the gene matches. The CDR3 extends over 17 amino acids. Germline V gives CDR1 SGHTS, CDR2 YDEGEE. CDR3 nucleotide sequence: TGTGCCAGCAGCCCCCCTGCTTACCGGGACAGGGGGCTCGAGCAGTACTTC. It specifies CASSPPAYRDRGLEQYF.

The chain is built from TRBV7-2 and TRBJ2-7; the D is unclear. The V gene lost 4 bases and the J gene lost 2 bases, with 12 bases spanning the gap. From germline, CDR1 is SGHTA and CDR2 FQGNSA. The CDR3 runs 14 residues. CDR3 DNA: TGTGCCAGCAGCTCCCGAGACCTTCCCTACGAGCAGTACTTC. The encoded protein is CASSSRDLPYEQYF. Full variable domain (remainder filled in from reference TRBV7-2 and TRBJ2-7): GAGVSQSPSNKVTEKGKDVELRCDPISGHTALYWYRQSLGQGLEFLIYFQGNSAPDKSGLPSDRFSAERTGGSVSTLTIQRTQQEDSAVYLCASSSRDLPYEQYFGPGTRLTVT.